One sample yielded the 7 T cell receptor beta chains listed below, sequenced in a study of long-term antiretroviral therapy in people with HIV. Investigators performed immunoSEQ version v3.0 at survey level. The repertoire was sequenced with immunoSEQ multiplex PCR; TCRdb's copy has only in-frame clones and lacks some. The sample holds 35,000 or so clones, about 74% seen once. Source: unsorted PBMCs, taken 2 years after starting antiretroviral therapy. Every receptor here comes from a woman between 50 and 59 years old with HIV.

This clone has just one count. The V and J genes are TRBV7-9 and TRBJ1-2, with 9 bases aligning to TRBD1. This CDR3 contains 13 residues. With V trimmed by 9 bases and J by 5 bases, 7 bases remained unmatched. Germline lookup yields CDR1 SEHNR and CDR2 FQNEAQ (reference sequence). The CDR3 is CASSVGQGYGYTF. Written as DNA, the CDR3 is TGTGCCAGTTCAGTTGGACAGGGGTATGGCTACACCTTC.

There are a few counts of this clone. V gene TRBV27 combines with J gene TRBJ2-7; 10 bases match TRBD1. The germline CDR1 and CDR2 sequences are MNHEY and SMNVEV (reference sequence). There are 13 residues in the CDR3. With 10 bases clipped from V and 6 bases from J, the junction kept 9 bases outside the gene matches. For the CDR3, the DNA is TGTGCCACCGGACAGGGGGTGTGGAGCGAGCAGTACGTC. It specifies CATGQGVWSEQYV.

This chain joins TRBV27 and TRBJ2-7; either TRBD1 or TRBD2 may supply D (5 bases each). The CDR3 runs 15 residues. V lost 4 bases and J 4 bases, leaving 17 bases between the germline ends. Germline loops: CDR1 MNHEY, CDR2 SMNVEV (reference sequence). CDR3 sequence: CASSSSGTASYEQYF. CDR3 in DNA: TGTGCCAGCAGTTCATCCGGGACGGCCTCATACGAGCAGTACTTC.

J is TRBJ2-7 and V is TRBV23-1; 9 nucleotides match TRBD2. TRBV23-1 is sorted into the ORF group, with uncertain function. V shed 3 bases and J 3 bases; nucleotides not matched to a gene: 3. The length of the CDR3 is 14 residues. CDR3: CASSHGGGVYEQYF. The CDR3 nucleotides read TGCGCCAGCAGTCACGGCGGGGGGGTCTACGAGCAGTACTTC.

The rearrangement joins TRBV5-5 to TRBJ2-7; tentative D call: TRBD2 (6 bases). Per the germline V gene, CDR1 is SGHKS and CDR2 is YYEKEE (reference sequence). This CDR3 has 14 amino acids. Between the trimmed V and J ends, which lost 2 bases and 3 bases, there was a span of 12 bases. CDR3 sequence (DNA): TGTGCCAGCAGCTTTGTAGAGACTAGCTACGAGCAGTACGTC. Its protein is CASSFVETSYEQYV.

This clone has only a few counts. The chain joins TRBV30 to TRBJ2-7, with 8 positions matching TRBD1. The CDR3 loop spans 13 amino acids. J was trimmed by 3 bases and V by 2 bases; bases with no gene match: 3. Germline assignment: CDR1 GTSNPN and CDR2 SVGIG (reference sequence). CDR3 protein: CAWSPGGHYEQYF. CDR3 DNA: TGTGCCTGGAGTCCAGGGGGCCACTACGAGCAGTACTTC.

V is TRBV10-3 and J is TRBJ2-5, with 10 bases matching TRBD1. Germline CDR1 ENHRY, CDR2 SYGVKD. V lost 2 bases, J lost 4 bases, and 10 bases stayed unmatched. The CDR3 totals 17 residues. CDR3 DNA: TGTGCCATCAGTGAGCCGGGGACAGGGGTTCTGGGAGAGACCCAGTACTTC. Protein: CAISEPGTGVLGETQYF.